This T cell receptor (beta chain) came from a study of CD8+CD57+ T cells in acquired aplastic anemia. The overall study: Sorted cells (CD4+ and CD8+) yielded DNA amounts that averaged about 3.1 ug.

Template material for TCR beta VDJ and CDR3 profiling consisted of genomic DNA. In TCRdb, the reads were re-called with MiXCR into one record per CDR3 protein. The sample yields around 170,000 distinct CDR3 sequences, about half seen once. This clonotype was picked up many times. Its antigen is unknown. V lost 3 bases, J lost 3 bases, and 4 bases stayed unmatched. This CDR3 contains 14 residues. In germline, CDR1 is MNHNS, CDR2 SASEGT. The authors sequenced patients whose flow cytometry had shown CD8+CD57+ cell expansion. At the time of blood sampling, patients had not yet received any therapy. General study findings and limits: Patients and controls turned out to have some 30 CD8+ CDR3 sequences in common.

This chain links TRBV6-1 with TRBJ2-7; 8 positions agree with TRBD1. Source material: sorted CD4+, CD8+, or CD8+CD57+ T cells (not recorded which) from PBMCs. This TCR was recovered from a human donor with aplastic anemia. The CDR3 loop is CASSETGALYEQYF. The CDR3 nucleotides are TGTGCCAGCAGTGAGACAGGGGCCCTCTACGAGCAGTACTTC.